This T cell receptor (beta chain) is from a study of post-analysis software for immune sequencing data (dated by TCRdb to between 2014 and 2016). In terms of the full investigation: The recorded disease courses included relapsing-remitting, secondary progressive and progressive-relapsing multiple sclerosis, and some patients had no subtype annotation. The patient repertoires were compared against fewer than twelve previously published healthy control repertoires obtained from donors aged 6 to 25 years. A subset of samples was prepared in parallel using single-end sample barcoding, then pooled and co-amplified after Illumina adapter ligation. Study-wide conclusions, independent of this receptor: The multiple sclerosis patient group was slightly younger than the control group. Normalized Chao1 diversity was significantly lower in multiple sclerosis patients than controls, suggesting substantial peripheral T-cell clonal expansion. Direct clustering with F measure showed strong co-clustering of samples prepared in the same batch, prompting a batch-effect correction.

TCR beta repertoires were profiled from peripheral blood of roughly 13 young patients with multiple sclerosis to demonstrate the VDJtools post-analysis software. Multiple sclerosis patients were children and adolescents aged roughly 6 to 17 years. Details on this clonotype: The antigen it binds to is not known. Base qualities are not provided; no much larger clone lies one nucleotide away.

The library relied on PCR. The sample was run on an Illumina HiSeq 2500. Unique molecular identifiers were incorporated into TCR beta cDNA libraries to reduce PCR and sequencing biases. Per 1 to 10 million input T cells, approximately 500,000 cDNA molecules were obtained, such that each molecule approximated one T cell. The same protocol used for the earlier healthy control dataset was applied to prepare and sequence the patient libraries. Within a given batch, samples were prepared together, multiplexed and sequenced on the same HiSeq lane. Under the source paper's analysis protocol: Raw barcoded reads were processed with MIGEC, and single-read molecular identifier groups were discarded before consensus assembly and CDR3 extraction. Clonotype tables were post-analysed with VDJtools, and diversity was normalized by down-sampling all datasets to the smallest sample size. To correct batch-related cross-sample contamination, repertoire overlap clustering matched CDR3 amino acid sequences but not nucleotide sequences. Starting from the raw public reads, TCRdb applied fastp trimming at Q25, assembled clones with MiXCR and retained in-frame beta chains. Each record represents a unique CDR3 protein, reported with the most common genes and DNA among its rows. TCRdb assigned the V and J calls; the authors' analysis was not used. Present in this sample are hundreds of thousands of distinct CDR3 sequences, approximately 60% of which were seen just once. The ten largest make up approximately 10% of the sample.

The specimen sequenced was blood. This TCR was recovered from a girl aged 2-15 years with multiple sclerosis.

The CDR3 loop reads CSAEQGADNEQFF. The DNA sequence reads TGCAGTGCTGAACAGGGGGCCGACAATGAGCAGTTCTTC. The chain is encoded by TRBV20-1 joined to TRBJ2-1; 9 junctional bases match TRBD1. CDR1 is given as DFQATT and CDR2 as SNEGSKA, both from the germline V gene (reference sequence). The CDR3, from cysteine to phenylalanine, totals 13 residues. The only DNA kept is the CDR3, 39 bases in frame from the first base. Clipping removes 5 bases from V and 5 bases from J, with 4 as the unmatched junction base count.